Below, 4 T cell receptor beta chains from the same sample are listed, as sequenced in a study of blood T cell repertoires in COVID-19. The assay was immunoSEQ multiplex PCR, and TCRdb's table has in-frame clones only and misses some. The table has about 130,000 clones, approximately 83% seen once. The sample taken for sequencing was peripheral blood. Receptors were obtained from a man aged 40-49 years with active or convalescent COVID-19.

The chain combines TRBV7-9 with TRBJ2-1; 8 bases are shared with TRBD1. The CDR3 runs 12 residues. Germline V gene lookup returns CDR1 SEHNR and CDR2 FQNEAQ (reference sequence). With V trimmed by 4 bases and J by 9 bases, 2 bases remained unmatched. The DNA for the CDR3 is TGTGCCAGCAGCTGGACAGGGCTTGAGCAGTTCTTC. This sequence encodes CASSWTGLEQFF.

Only one count was recorded for this clone. The gene calls are TRBV29-1 and TRBJ2-7, with 8 bases lining up with TRBD1. Germline loops: CDR1 SQVTM, CDR2 ANQGSEA. The CDR3 totals 12 residues. V gave up 8 bases and J gave up 6 bases; unmatched junction bases: 9. CDR3 protein: CSIGQGRGEQYF. The CDR3 DNA is TGCAGCATAGGACAGGGCAGAGGCGAGCAGTACTTC.

V gene TRBV25-1 combines with J gene TRBJ2-5; perhaps TRBD2 as D (6 bases). Germline V gene sequence: CDR1 MGHDK, CDR2 SYGVNS. This CDR3 is 12 amino acids long. V lost 3 bases and J 5 bases, leaving 7 bases between the germline ends. The CDR3 DNA follows: TGTGCCAGCAGTGATGGGAGGGAGACCCAGTACTTC. Its translation: CASSDGRETQYF.

This rearrangement joins TRBV7-3 to TRBJ2-1; 14 nucleotides match TRBD2. Germline V gene sequence: CDR1 SGHTA, CDR2 FQGTGA. The CDR3 runs 17 residues. V trimming: 4 bases; J trimming: 4 bases; junction bases outside the gene matches: 6. CDR3 nucleotide sequence: TGTGCCAGCAGCTCGACTAGCGGGGGGGCACCATACAATGAGCAGTTCTTC. It encodes CASSSTSGGAPYNEQFF.